These 17 T cell receptor beta chains were all obtained from the same sample, sequenced in a study of blood T cells in healthy people across ages. It was with a sample-barcoded 5' primer and a J-beta primer mix that a second PCR of roughly 6 to 12 cycles was run. One entry per CDR3 protein, called by TCRdb with MiXCR from the 5' RACE reads. The table shows some 1.8 million distinct CDR3 sequences, with roughly two fifths occurring only once. The sequenced sample consisted of blood. These receptor sequences come from a human donor in good health.

This clonotype showed up just a few times. The rearrangement joins TRBV4-1 to TRBJ2-1; the D gene could be TRBD1 or TRBD2 (7 bases each). Germline V gives CDR1 MGHRA, CDR2 YSYEKL. V lost 1 base and J lost 8, with 21 bases in between. The CDR3 length is 17 residues. The CDR3 DNA reads TGCGCCAGCAGCCAAGGGTCAGGGGGGGCCCGCATGTATGAGCAGTTCTTC. Its translation is CASSQGSGGARMYEQFF.

A few counts support this clonotype. The chain recombines TRBV7-8 with TRBJ1-2; tentative D call: TRBD1 (5 bases). Trimming shortened V by 5 bases and J by 4 bases, and 17 bases separated the two germline ends. The germline gives CDR1 SGHVS, CDR2 FQNEAQ. This CDR3 is built from 15 residues. The CDR3, as DNA: TGTGCCAGCAGCGGACCAGGGTTTTTGGGCTATGGCTACACCTTC. This codes for CASSGPGFLGYGYTF. Supplemented by reference TRBV7-8 and TRBJ1-2, the full variable domain reads GAGVSQSPRYKVAKRGQDVALRCDPISGHVSLFWYQQALGQGPEFLTYFQNEAQLDKSGLPSDRFFAERPEGSVSTLKIQRTQQEDSAVYLCASSGPGFLGYGYTFGSGTRLTVV.

The gene calls are TRBV6-2 or TRBV6-3 and TRBJ2-7; 11 bases align to TRBD2. The CDR3 is 14 residues long. V shed 11 bases and J 12 bases; nucleotides not matched to a gene: 18. Germline-derived CDR1 and CDR2 are MNHEY and SVGEGT. DNA for the CDR3: TGTGCCGGCACTATTTTCGGGACTAGCGGTAACGCGTACTTC. This translates into CAGTIFGTSGNAYF.

The J gene is TRBJ1-1, the V gene TRBV30; possible D gene TRBD1, 6 bases. In germline, CDR1 is GTSNPN, CDR2 SVGIG (reference sequence). V lost 4 bases and J lost 3, with 12 bases in between. The CDR3 loop spans 13 amino acids. DNA for the CDR3: TGTGCCTGGACCCCACAGGGCTACACTGAAGCTTTCTTT. Translation gives CAWTPQGYTEAFF.

V gene TRBV20-1 combines with J gene TRBJ2-5; D uncertain. Near its end, the DNA agrees better with TRBJ2-7, so the J call may be wrong. Germline CDR1 and CDR2: DFQATT and SNEGSKA (reference sequence). The CDR3 is 13 residues long. CDR3 DNA: TGCAGCCGGATGAATTCCGCTTTCTACGAGCAGTACTTC. Its translation is CSRMNSAFYEQYF.

This clonotype turned up a few times. The chain uses TRBV6-2 or TRBV6-3 and TRBJ2-7; D remains unclear. CDR3 size: 13 residues. CDR1 and CDR2 from the germline V gene are MNHEY and SVGEGT. Between the trimmed V and J ends, which lost 5 bases and 1 base, there was a span of 9 bases. The CDR3 region is CASSHLRSYEQYF. The CDR3 bases are TGTGCCAGCAGTCACCTAAGGTCCTACGAGCAGTACTTC.

Here the CDR3 reads CASGQSRGLSYEQYF. Written as DNA, the CDR3 is TGTGCCAGCGGCCAATCGCGGGGTCTTTCCTACGAGCAGTACTTC. The gene calls are TRBV6-5 and TRBJ2-7; tentative D call: TRBD2 (6 bases). From germline, CDR1 is MNHEY and CDR2 SVGAGI. CDR3 size: 15 residues. V dropped 8 bases and J dropped 1 base, with 18 bases sitting between them.

This clonotype was counted a few times. The chain recombines TRBV7-2 with TRBJ2-7, with D perhaps TRBD1 (6 bases). The germline V gene encodes CDR1 SGHTA and CDR2 FQGNSA. CDR3 length equals 15 residues. Trimming removed 3 bases from V and 2 bases from J, with 14 bases in between. This CDR3 is CASSLAQGFPYEQYF. The DNA for the CDR3 is TGTGCCAGCAGCTTGGCTCAGGGGTTCCCCTACGAGCAGTACTTC.

This clonotype was seen a single time. A read error may account for a junction end that differs from germline. J is TRBJ1-1 and V is TRBV12-3 or TRBV12-4; the D is unclear. The CDR3 runs to 13 residues. The CDR3 DNA sequence: TGTGCCAGCAGTTTAGCGGGGAACACTGCAGCTTTCTTT. This encodes CASSLAGNTAAFF.

In its sample, this clonotype was seen a few times. The chain carries TRBV20-1 and TRBJ2-5; no definite D call. Trimming took 3 bases from V and 5 from J, leaving 10 bases between them. CDR1 and CDR2 (germline): DFQATT, SNEGSKA (reference sequence). The CDR3 is 12 amino acids. The CDR3 loop is CSARGTSETQYF. In DNA, the CDR3 is TGCAGTGCTAGGGGCACCTCGGAGACCCAGTACTTC.

The genes are TRBV7-2 and TRBJ2-1; tentatively, D is TRBD2 (6 bases). The germline V and J ends were trimmed by 5 bases and 8 bases, with 22 bases remaining between them. The CDR3 sequence is 16 residues long. Germline assignment: CDR1 SGHTA and CDR2 FQGNSA. CDR3 sequence: CASSQTPGVRGDEQFF. The CDR3 coding sequence is TGTGCCAGCAGCCAGACCCCGGGGGTGCGGGGCGATGAGCAGTTCTTC.

A single count supports this clonotype. The chain is built from TRBV27 and TRBJ2-4; D may be TRBD1 (6 bases). The CDR3 totals 16 residues. Trimming shortened V by 3 bases and J by 13 bases, and 25 bases separated the two germline ends. CDR1 and CDR2 (germline): MNHEY, SMNVEV (reference sequence). CDR3 sequence: CASSLVRTAAHNEQYF. The CDR3 DNA reads TGTGCCAGCAGTTTGGTCAGGACAGCAGCCCACAATGAGCAGTACTTC.

The chain is built from TRBV12-3 or TRBV12-4 and TRBJ1-1; D remains ambiguous. With 7 bases removed from V and 7 bases from J, the gap between germline ends came to 22 bases. The CDR3 extends over 15 amino acids. Here the CDR3 DNA reads TGTGCCAGCAACGATCCCACGTTTCCCGGGGTTGAAGCTTTCTTT. Translated: CASNDPTFPGVEAFF.

The V gene is TRBV20-1, the J gene TRBJ1-3; no firm D call. V lost 3 bases to trimming and J lost 1 base, with 13 bases between them. This CDR3 spans 15 amino acids. Germline V gene data show CDR1 as DFQATT and CDR2 as SNEGSKA (reference sequence). CDR3 nucleotide sequence: TGCAGTGCTAGGGGCTTAGGCCCTTCTGGAAACACCATATATTTT. This translates into CSARGLGPSGNTIYF.

A few counts support this clonotype. This chain links TRBV5-1 with TRBJ1-1; the D gene is possibly TRBD1 (5 bases). CDR3 size: 15 residues. V was clipped by 0 bases and J by 0 bases, with 9 bases between them. The V gene's germline CDR1 is SGHRS and CDR2 YFSETQ. The CDR3 bases are TGCGCCAGCAGCTTGGTTGGGACGGTGAACACTGAAGCTTTCTTT. Amino acids: CASSLVGTVNTEAFF.

There are a few counts of this clonotype. This sequence joins TRBV29-1 and TRBJ1-5; unclear D gene. Germline-derived CDR1 and CDR2 are SQVTM and ANQGSEA. The CDR3 length is 12 residues. Trimming shortened V by 7 bases and J by 5 bases, and 12 bases separated the two germline ends. CDR3 in DNA: TGCAGCGCAGGAACGATAGATCAGCCCCAGCATTTT. It encodes CSAGTIDQPQHF.

J is TRBJ2-3 and V is TRBV7-8; TRBD2 aligns across 8 bases. The CDR3 consists of 16 residues. J gave up 1 base and V 2 bases, and 5 bases lay outside the gene matches. Germline V lookup: CDR1 SGHVS, CDR2 FQNEAQ. CDR3 DNA sequence: TGTGCCAGCAGCTTATTAAGGCGGGGGGGCACAGATACGCAGTATTTT. Its protein product is CASSLLRRGGTDTQYF.